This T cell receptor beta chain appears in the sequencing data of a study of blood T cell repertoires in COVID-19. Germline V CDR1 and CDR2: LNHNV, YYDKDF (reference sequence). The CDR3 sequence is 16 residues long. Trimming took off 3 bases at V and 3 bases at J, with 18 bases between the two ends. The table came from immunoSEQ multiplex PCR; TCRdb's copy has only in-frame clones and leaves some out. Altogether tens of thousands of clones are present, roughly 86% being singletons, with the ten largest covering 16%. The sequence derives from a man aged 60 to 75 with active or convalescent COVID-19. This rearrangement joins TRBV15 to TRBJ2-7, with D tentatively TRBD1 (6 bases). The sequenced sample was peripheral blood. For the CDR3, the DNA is TGTGCCACCAGCAGTTCCGGCGAGGGGGTGTACTACGAGCAGTACTTC. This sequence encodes CATSSSGEGVYYEQYF.